Listed below are T cell receptor beta chains from one sample, sequenced in a study of identical twins. TCRdb ran MiXCR on the 5' RACE reads and lists one entry per CDR3 protein. The sample lists some 1,600,000 distinct CDR3 sequences; around a third were seen once. The sequenced sample was cord blood. The receptors were gathered from a newborn girl in good health. CDR3s include the opening cysteine and the closing phenylalanine or tryptophan. D genes are given only for firm matches. Some rows mark clone size as missing; the rest say once, few, many or name a class of expanded clone.

d_call: TRBD2; clone_size: many; v_call: TRBV3-1; j_call: TRBJ2-3; cdr3_nt: TGTGCCAGCAGCCAAGGCAGCGGGAGAACTACAGATACGCAGTATTTT; cdr3_aa: CASSQGSGRTTDTQYF
d_call: TRBD2; clone_size: .; v_call: TRBV12-3/TRBV12-4; j_call: TRBJ2-1; cdr3_nt: TGTGCCAGCACCCCCCGTCGGGGACTAGCGGGAGGTCCCTCCTACAGTGAGCAGTTCTTC; cdr3_aa: CASTPRRGLAGGPSYSEQFF
d_call: .; clone_size: few; v_call: TRBV21-1; j_call: TRBJ2-4; cdr3_nt: TGTGCCAGCAGCCCGGGGACAGGAGGAAGCATTCAGTACTTC; cdr3_aa: CASSPGTGGSIQYF
d_call: .; clone_size: .; v_call: TRBV7-2; j_call: TRBJ2-1; cdr3_nt: TGTGCCAGCAGCTTAGTACCGGGAGTGGGCGATGAGCAGTTCTTC; cdr3_aa: CASSLVPGVGDEQFF
d_call: .; clone_size: .; v_call: TRBV14; j_call: TRBJ2-1; cdr3_nt: TGTGCCAGCAGCCAAGTTAAGGGACGGAGCTCCTACAATGAGCAGTTCTTC; cdr3_aa: CASSQVKGRSSYNEQFF
d_call: .; clone_size: few; v_call: TRBV7-4; j_call: TRBJ2-5; cdr3_nt: TGTGCCAGCAGCTTAAACTCGGTCCCCTGGGGGACCCAGTACTTC; cdr3_aa: CASSLNSVPWGTQYF
d_call: TRBD2; clone_size: few; v_call: TRBV4-1; j_call: TRBJ2-1; cdr3_nt: TGCGCCAGCAGCCATCCCCGCTTTAGCGGGAGCGAACACAATGAGCAGTTCTTC; cdr3_aa: CASSHPRFSGSEHNEQFF
d_call: TRBD1; clone_size: many; v_call: TRBV3-1; j_call: TRBJ1-6; cdr3_nt: TGTGCCAGCAGCCAAGGGACAGGGGGTTCACCCCTCCACTTT; cdr3_aa: CASSQGTGGSPLHF
d_call: TRBD2; clone_size: .; v_call: TRBV7-9; j_call: TRBJ2-1; cdr3_nt: TGTGCCAGCAGCCCTTCTAGCGGGAGTGAACCATCGGGTGAGCAGTTCTTC; cdr3_aa: CASSPSSGSEPSGEQFF
d_call: TRBD1; clone_size: .; v_call: TRBV5-1; j_call: TRBJ2-7; cdr3_nt: TGCGCCAGTGAGGACAGGGCGACCTACGAGCAGTACTTC; cdr3_aa: CASEDRATYEQYF
d_call: .; clone_size: many; v_call: TRBV5-1; j_call: TRBJ1-1; cdr3_nt: TGCGCCAGCAGCTTGAGGGGGGACACTGAAGCTTTCTTT; cdr3_aa: CASSLRGDTEAFF
d_call: .; clone_size: .; v_call: TRBV5-1; j_call: TRBJ1-2; cdr3_nt: TGCGCCAGCAGCTCTAGTAGGGGCTACACCTTC; cdr3_aa: CASSSSRGYTF
d_call: .; clone_size: few; v_call: TRBV5-1; j_call: TRBJ2-4; cdr3_nt: TGCGCCAGCAGCTTGGCCTCGGGACTAGCCAAAAACATTCAGTACTTC; cdr3_aa: CASSLASGLAKNIQYF
d_call: .; clone_size: few; v_call: TRBV27; j_call: TRBJ2-7; cdr3_nt: TGTGCCAGCAGTTGGGGGGCGGTACCCTACGAGCAGTACTTC; cdr3_aa: CASSWGAVPYEQYF
d_call: TRBD1; clone_size: .; v_call: TRBV18; j_call: TRBJ1-2; cdr3_nt: TGTGCCAGCCATTGGACAGGAGGCTATGGCTACACCTTC; cdr3_aa: CASHWTGGYGYTF
d_call: .; clone_size: few; v_call: TRBV18; j_call: TRBJ2-1; cdr3_nt: TGTGCCAGCTCACCCTTCTCCGGGTCCAATGAGCAGTTCTTC; cdr3_aa: CASSPFSGSNEQFF
d_call: .; clone_size: many; v_call: TRBV20-1; j_call: TRBJ2-3; cdr3_nt: TGCAGTGCCACTAGGGATACGCAGTATTTT; cdr3_aa: CSATRDTQYF
d_call: .; clone_size: .; v_call: TRBV5-5; j_call: TRBJ2-7; cdr3_nt: TGTGCCAGCAGCCCCCCGCGCAGCTCCTACAATGAGCAGTACTTC; cdr3_aa: CASSPPRSSYNEQYF
d_call: TRBD1; clone_size: .; v_call: TRBV7-9; j_call: TRBJ1-3; cdr3_nt: TGTGCCAGCAGCTACTCAGGGGGCGGCATATATTTT; cdr3_aa: CASSYSGGGIYF
d_call: .; clone_size: .; v_call: TRBV14; j_call: TRBJ2-3; cdr3_nt: TGTGCCAGCAGCCAAGTCCACCGGGCAGGGTTGCGAGTCGATACGCAGTATTTT; cdr3_aa: CASSQVHRAGLRVDTQYF
d_call: TRBD1; clone_size: few; v_call: TRBV19; j_call: TRBJ1-5; cdr3_nt: TGTGCCAGTAACTCGCAGGGGGTAAATCAGCCCCAGCATTTT; cdr3_aa: CASNSQGVNQPQHF
d_call: .; clone_size: .; v_call: TRBV28; j_call: TRBJ2-7; cdr3_nt: TGTGCCAGCAGTTTATGGGTACGGGAAAGGGCCTCCTACGAGCAGTACTTC; cdr3_aa: CASSLWVRERASYEQYF
d_call: TRBD1; clone_size: few; v_call: TRBV12-3/TRBV12-4; j_call: TRBJ1-4; cdr3_nt: TGTGCCAGCAGGAACGGACAGGGACGAAATGAAAAACTGTTTTTT; cdr3_aa: CASRNGQGRNEKLFF
d_call: .; clone_size: few; v_call: TRBV25-1; j_call: TRBJ2-7; cdr3_nt: TGTGCCAGCAGTCGAGCGGGTCCTCCCTACGAGCAGTACTTC; cdr3_aa: CASSRAGPPYEQYF
d_call: .; clone_size: many; v_call: TRBV29-1; j_call: TRBJ2-3; cdr3_nt: TGCAGCGTTGACTATTCTAGAGTCCTCACAGATACGCAGTATTTT; cdr3_aa: CSVDYSRVLTDTQYF
d_call: TRBD1; clone_size: .; v_call: TRBV9; j_call: TRBJ1-4; cdr3_nt: TGTGCCAGCGGACAGGGCTTGAGTGAAAAACTGTTTTTT; cdr3_aa: CASGQGLSEKLFF
d_call: TRBD1; clone_size: few; v_call: TRBV5-1; j_call: TRBJ2-3; cdr3_nt: TGCGCCAGCAGCTTGAGCCAGGGGGCTATAGATACGCAGTATTTT; cdr3_aa: CASSLSQGAIDTQYF
d_call: .; clone_size: .; v_call: TRBV20-1; j_call: TRBJ1-1; cdr3_nt: TGCAGTGCTAGACTCCGAGGTCCTGGGAACACTGAAGCTTTCTTT; cdr3_aa: CSARLRGPGNTEAFF
d_call: .; clone_size: .; v_call: TRBV12-3/TRBV12-4; j_call: TRBJ1-5; cdr3_nt: TGTGCCAGCAGTTTAGGGACGGTTTATCAGCCCCAGCATTTT; cdr3_aa: CASSLGTVYQPQHF
d_call: TRBD1; clone_size: few; v_call: TRBV20-1; j_call: TRBJ2-7; cdr3_nt: TGCAGTGCTTGGGACAGGCGATCCTACGAGCAGTACTTC; cdr3_aa: CSAWDRRSYEQYF
d_call: .; clone_size: .; v_call: TRBV7-2; j_call: TRBJ2-1; cdr3_nt: TGTGCCAGCAGCTTAGGGGGAAAGGGGTACAATGAGCAGTTCTTC; cdr3_aa: CASSLGGKGYNEQFF
d_call: .; clone_size: few; v_call: TRBV18; j_call: TRBJ1-4; cdr3_nt: TGTGCCAGCTCACCTATGGGCGAAAAACTGTTTTTT; cdr3_aa: CASSPMGEKLFF
d_call: .; clone_size: few; v_call: TRBV6-5; j_call: TRBJ2-1; cdr3_nt: TGTGCTAGGGGTAACGATGAGCAGTTCTTC; cdr3_aa: CARGNDEQFF
d_call: .; clone_size: few; v_call: TRBV12-3/TRBV12-4; j_call: TRBJ2-4; cdr3_nt: TGTGCCAGCAGTTGGGGCGGGTATGGTGAGCAGTACTTC; cdr3_aa: CASSWGGYGEQYF
d_call: .; clone_size: .; v_call: TRBV29-1; j_call: TRBJ2-1; cdr3_nt: TGCAGCGTTGTTGGGGGTTTTTCAAGGGACGGTAATGAGCAGTTCTTC; cdr3_aa: CSVVGGFSRDGNEQFF
d_call: TRBD2; clone_size: .; v_call: TRBV20-1; j_call: TRBJ2-1; cdr3_nt: TGCAGTGCTAGAGAGCGTTCGGGGACTAGCGGGAGCGGGCAGTTCTTC; cdr3_aa: CSARERSGTSGSGQFF
d_call: .; clone_size: .; v_call: TRBV7-9; j_call: TRBJ1-1; cdr3_nt: TGTGCCAGCAGCTTAGCCCGATTCGGGGAGGGCATGAACACTGAAGCTTTCTTT; cdr3_aa: CASSLARFGEGMNTEAFF
d_call: .; clone_size: few; v_call: TRBV20-1; j_call: TRBJ1-2; cdr3_nt: TGCAGTGCTAGTGAAGGACGGAGCTATGGCTACACCTTC; cdr3_aa: CSASEGRSYGYTF
d_call: TRBD2; clone_size: many; v_call: TRBV28; j_call: TRBJ2-4; cdr3_nt: TGTGCCAGCAGTCCTCCCCCGGGACTAGCGAAAAACATTCAGTACTTC; cdr3_aa: CASSPPPGLAKNIQYF
d_call: .; clone_size: .; v_call: TRBV12-3/TRBV12-4; j_call: TRBJ2-3; cdr3_nt: TGTGCCAGCAGTTTAATCGGGGATTGGGGGACAGATACGCAGTATTTT; cdr3_aa: CASSLIGDWGTDTQYF
d_call: .; clone_size: few; v_call: TRBV5-1; j_call: TRBJ2-1; cdr3_nt: TGCGCCAGCAGCTTACCAGGGAGAGGGTACAATGAGCAGTTCTTC; cdr3_aa: CASSLPGRGYNEQFF
d_call: .; clone_size: many; v_call: TRBV10-2; j_call: TRBJ2-7; cdr3_nt: TGCGCCAGCAGTCCCAAGCGCGAGCAGTACTTC; cdr3_aa: CASSPKREQYF
d_call: TRBD2; clone_size: .; v_call: TRBV29-1; j_call: TRBJ2-2; cdr3_nt: TGCAGCGTTGAAGGCGCGGGGGAGAACACCGGGGAGCTGTTTTTT; cdr3_aa: CSVEGAGENTGELFF
d_call: TRBD2; clone_size: .; v_call: TRBV12-3/TRBV12-4; j_call: TRBJ2-1; cdr3_nt: TGTGCCAGCAGTTTAGTGGCGGGAGCAGACAATGAGCAGTTCTTC; cdr3_aa: CASSLVAGADNEQFF
d_call: TRBD2; clone_size: .; v_call: TRBV7-2; j_call: TRBJ2-3; cdr3_nt: TGTGCCAGCAGCCCGGGACTAGGGGATACGCAGTATTTT; cdr3_aa: CASSPGLGDTQYF
d_call: TRBD2; clone_size: few; v_call: TRBV20-1; j_call: TRBJ2-1; cdr3_nt: TGCAGTGCTAGAGGTCGTGGGCGACTAGCTTCCTACAATGAGCAGTTCTTC; cdr3_aa: CSARGRGRLASYNEQFF
d_call: .; clone_size: .; v_call: TRBV10-1; j_call: TRBJ2-7; cdr3_nt: TGCGCCAGCAGTGAGTCGACCGTCCACGAGCAGTACTTC; cdr3_aa: CASSESTVHEQYF
d_call: .; clone_size: few; v_call: TRBV27; j_call: TRBJ2-3; cdr3_nt: TGTGCCAGCAGTTCCACCCCAGCAGATACGCAGTATTTT; cdr3_aa: CASSSTPADTQYF
d_call: .; clone_size: .; v_call: TRBV3-1; j_call: TRBJ2-1; cdr3_nt: TGTGCCAGCAGCCAAGTCGGCCGTGAGGAGCAGTTCTTC; cdr3_aa: CASSQVGREEQFF
d_call: .; clone_size: .; v_call: TRBV5-6; j_call: TRBJ1-5; cdr3_nt: TGTGCCAGCAGCTTGGGGATTGTCGGCAATCAGCCCCAGCATTTT; cdr3_aa: CASSLGIVGNQPQHF
d_call: TRBD2; clone_size: few; v_call: TRBV20-1; j_call: TRBJ2-5; cdr3_nt: TGCAGTGCTGGGTGGACTAGCGGGAGTTTCTTGGGAGAGACCCAGTACTTC; cdr3_aa: CSAGWTSGSFLGETQYF
d_call: TRBD2; clone_size: .; v_call: TRBV12-3/TRBV12-4; j_call: TRBJ2-2; cdr3_nt: TGTGCCAGCAGTTTAAGTAGCGGGAAAGCCGGGGAGCTGTTTTTT; cdr3_aa: CASSLSSGKAGELFF
d_call: .; clone_size: .; v_call: TRBV7-2; j_call: TRBJ1-1; cdr3_nt: TGTGCCAGCAGCTTAGACGCAGGGAGCACTGAAGCTTTCTTT; cdr3_aa: CASSLDAGSTEAFF
d_call: TRBD1; clone_size: .; v_call: TRBV7-2; j_call: TRBJ1-1; cdr3_nt: TGTGCCAGCATCTTCAGGGGGGACACTGAAGCTTTCTTT; cdr3_aa: CASIFRGDTEAFF
d_call: TRBD2; clone_size: .; v_call: TRBV28; j_call: TRBJ2-5; cdr3_nt: TGTGCCAGCAGTTCCAGGACTAGCGGGGGTTTCCAAGAGACCCAGTACTTC; cdr3_aa: CASSSRTSGGFQETQYF